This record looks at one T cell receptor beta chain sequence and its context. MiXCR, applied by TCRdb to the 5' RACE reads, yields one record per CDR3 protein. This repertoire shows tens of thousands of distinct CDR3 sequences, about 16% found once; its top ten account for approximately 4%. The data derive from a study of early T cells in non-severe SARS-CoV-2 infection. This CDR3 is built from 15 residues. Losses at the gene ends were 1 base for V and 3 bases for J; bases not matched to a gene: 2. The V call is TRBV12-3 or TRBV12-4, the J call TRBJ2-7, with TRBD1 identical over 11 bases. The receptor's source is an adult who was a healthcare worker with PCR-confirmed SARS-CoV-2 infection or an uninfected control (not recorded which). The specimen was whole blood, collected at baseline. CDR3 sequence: CASSLEGQGVYEQYF. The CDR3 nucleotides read TGTGCCAGCAGTTTAGAGGGACAGGGGGTCTACGAGCAGTACTTC.